Sequencing of this T cell receptor (beta chain) was carried out in a study of blood T cell repertoires in COVID-19. Germline loops: CDR1 MNHEY, CDR2 SVGEGT. The CDR3 loop spans 16 amino acids. J gave up 1 base and V 0 bases, and 2 bases lay outside the gene matches. Original handling: For nucleated cells, counts were estimated from reference gene primer amplification. Assay used: immunoSEQ multiplex PCR; TCRdb lists only in-frame clones, some missing. V, J and clone size reflect that table, while D and trimming were determined from the DNA. Among 80,000 to 100,000 clones listed, about 74% were seen once. Patients from Seattle were sampled longitudinally, starting during active infection.

The source of this sequence is a man in his 70s with COVID-19, enrolled during active disease. The chain is built from TRBV6-2 or TRBV6-3 and TRBJ2-2; 7 nucleotides align to TRBD1. The specimen sequenced was peripheral blood. The CDR3 region is CASSYSRTGNTGELFF. The CDR3 nucleotides read TGTGCCAGCAGTTACTCACGGACAGGGAACACCGGGGAGCTGTTTTTT.